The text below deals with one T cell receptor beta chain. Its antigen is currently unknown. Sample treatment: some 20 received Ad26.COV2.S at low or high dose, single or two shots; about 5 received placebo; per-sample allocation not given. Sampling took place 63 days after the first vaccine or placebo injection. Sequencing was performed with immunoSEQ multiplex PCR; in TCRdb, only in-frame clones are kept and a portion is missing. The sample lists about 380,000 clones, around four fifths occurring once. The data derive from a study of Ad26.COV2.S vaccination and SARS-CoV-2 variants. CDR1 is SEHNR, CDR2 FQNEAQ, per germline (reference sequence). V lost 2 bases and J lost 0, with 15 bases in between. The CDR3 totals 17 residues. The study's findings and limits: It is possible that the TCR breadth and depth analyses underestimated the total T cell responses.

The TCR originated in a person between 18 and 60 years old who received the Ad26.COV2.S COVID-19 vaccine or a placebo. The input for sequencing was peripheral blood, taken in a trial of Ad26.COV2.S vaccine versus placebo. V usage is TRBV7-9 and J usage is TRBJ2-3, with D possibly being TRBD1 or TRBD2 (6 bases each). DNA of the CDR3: TGTGCCAGCAGCTTATCAGCACAGGGAGGAAGCACAGATACGCAGTATTTT. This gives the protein CASSLSAQGGSTDTQYF. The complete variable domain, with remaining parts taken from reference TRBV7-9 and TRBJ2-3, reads DTGVSQNPRHKITKRGQNVTFRCDPISEHNRLYWYRQTLGQGPEFLTYFQNEAQLEKSRLLSDRFSAERPKGSFSTLEIQRTEQGDSAMYLCASSLSAQGGSTDTQYFGPGTRLTVL.